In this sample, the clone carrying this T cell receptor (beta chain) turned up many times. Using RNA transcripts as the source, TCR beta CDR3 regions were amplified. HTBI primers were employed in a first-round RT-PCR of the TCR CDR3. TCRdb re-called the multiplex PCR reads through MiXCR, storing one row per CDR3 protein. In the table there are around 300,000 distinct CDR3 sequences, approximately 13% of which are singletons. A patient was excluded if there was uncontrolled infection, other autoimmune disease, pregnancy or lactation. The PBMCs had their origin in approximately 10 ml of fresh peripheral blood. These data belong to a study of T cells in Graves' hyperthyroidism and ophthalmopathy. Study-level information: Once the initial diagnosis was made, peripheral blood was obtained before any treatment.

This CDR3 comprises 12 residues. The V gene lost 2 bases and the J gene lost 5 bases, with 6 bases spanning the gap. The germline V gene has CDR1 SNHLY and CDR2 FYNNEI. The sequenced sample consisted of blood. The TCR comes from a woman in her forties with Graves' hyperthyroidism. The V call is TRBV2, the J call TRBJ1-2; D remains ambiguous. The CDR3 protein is CASSESGYGYTF. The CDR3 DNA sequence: TGTGCCAGCAGTGAATCGGGATATGGCTACACCTTC.